One sample yielded the 32 T cell receptor beta chains listed below, sequenced in a study of T cells expressing NK-cell markers. From its re-call of the 5' RACE reads, TCRdb lists each CDR3 protein once, without DNA. Its table records 350,000 to 450,000 distinct CDR3 sequences. The sequenced sample was blood T cells: a sorted CD56 or NKG2C T cell subset, CD4+ or CD8+ T cells, or bulk PBMC T cells (not recorded which). The source is a man aged 18 to 70 in good health.

V and J are TRBV4-2 and TRBJ1-6; TCRdb calls TRBD1, which cannot be checked without DNA. This CDR3 spans 16 amino acids. Germline assignment: CDR1 LGHNA and CDR2 YNFKEQ. CDR3 sequence: CASSQDQTGRYSPLHF.

The chain has TRBV5-1 and TRBJ2-5; TCRdb's assignment of TRBD1 cannot be checked, as there is no DNA. The CDR3 is 15 residues long. CDR1 and CDR2 (germline): SGHRS, YFSETQ. The CDR3 loop is CASSWTVNLQETQYF.

The chain has TRBV2 and TRBJ2-1; TCRdb reports TRBD1, a call that lacks DNA to check it against. Germline V gene sequence: CDR1 SNHLY, CDR2 FYNNEI. The CDR3 extends over 11 amino acids. The CDR3 protein is CASSRGTTQFF.

The chain joins TRBV9 to TRBJ2-1; TCRdb designates TRBD2, a call that cannot be tested without DNA. CDR1 and CDR2 (germline): SGDLS, YYNGEE. The CDR3 runs to 15 residues. CDR3 amino acids: CASSALSGGRNEQFF.

The J gene is TRBJ2-2, the V gene TRBV23-1; TCRdb gives TRBD1 as the D gene, but with no DNA this cannot be confirmed. TRBV23-1 is classed as an ORF, of uncertain function. The CDR3 is 18 residues long. The CDR3 here is CASSHLSGTEKNTGELFF.

V is TRBV27 and J is TRBJ2-2; the D gene TCRdb calls, TRBD1, cannot be checked with no DNA. The CDR3 runs 16 residues. The germline V gene has CDR1 MNHEY and CDR2 SMNVEV (reference sequence). The CDR3 protein is CASTPWEAGNTGELFF.

The CDR3 sequence is CATRVSRTGGNTIYF. V is TRBV12-3 or TRBV12-4 and J is TRBJ1-3; with no DNA, the TCRdb D assignment of TRBD1 cannot be verified. This CDR3 region has 15 residues.

CDR3 amino acids: CASSDIKWSEGNTEAFF. The V and J genes are TRBV21-1 and TRBJ1-1. TRBV21-1 is given as a pseudogene. CDR3 size: 17 residues.

The rearrangement uses TRBV6-5 and TRBJ1-6. The CDR3 is 15 residues long. Germline assignment: CDR1 MNHEY and CDR2 SVGAGI. CDR3 in amino acids: CASSYSGLANSPLHF.

J is TRBJ2-3 and V is TRBV5-1; the D call from TCRdb, TRBD2, cannot be confirmed without DNA. Looked up from germline, CDR1 is SGHRS and CDR2 is YFSETQ. The length of the CDR3 is 16 residues. CDR3 amino acids: CASSGWGLEITDTQYF.

The gene calls are TRBV7-8 and TRBJ2-7; TCRdb gives TRBD1 as the D gene, but with no DNA this cannot be confirmed. This CDR3 is 17 amino acids long. Germline CDR1 reads SGHVS; CDR2 reads FQNEAQ. The chain's CDR3 is CASSSQGTGLATYEQYF. Supplemented by reference TRBV7-8 and TRBJ2-7, the full variable domain reads GAGVSQSPRYKVAKRGQDVALRCDPISGHVSLFWYQQALGQGPEFLTYFQNEAQLDKSGLPSDRFFAERPEGSVSTLKIQRTQQEDSAVYLCASSSQGTGLATYEQYFGPGTRLTVT.

V and J are TRBV6-1 and TRBJ1-1; checking the TCRdb D call of TRBD1 is not possible without DNA. The CDR3 totals 14 residues. Germline loops: CDR1 MNHNS, CDR2 SASEGT. The CDR3 reads CASVRGDMNTEAFF.

V is TRBV3-1 and J is TRBJ2-7; with no DNA, the TCRdb D assignment of TRBD1 cannot be verified. The length of the CDR3 is 15 residues. In germline, CDR1 is LGHDT, CDR2 YNNKEL (reference sequence). CDR3 amino acids: CASSQSVGAFYEQYF.

V and J are TRBV4-2 and TRBJ2-3. Germline V gene data show CDR1 as LGHNA and CDR2 as YNFKEQ. This CDR3 is built from 13 residues. The CDR3 spells CASSQGNADTQYF.

The chain couples TRBV4-2 to TRBJ1-2; absent DNA, TCRdb's TRBD1 call cannot be checked. Germline CDR1 and CDR2: LGHNA and YNFKEQ. The length of the CDR3 is 17 residues. The CDR3 sequence: CASRTGPGATPNYGYTF.

The rearrangement uses TRBV10-3 and TRBJ1-5; the D gene TCRdb calls, TRBD1, cannot be checked with no DNA. Germline V CDR1 and CDR2: ENHRY, SYGVKD. This CDR3 has 13 amino acids. The CDR3 loop is CAIRGQIGQPQHF.

The genes are TRBV19 and TRBJ1-1; without DNA, the TCRdb call of TRBD1 cannot be checked. Germline V gene data show CDR1 as LNHDA and CDR2 as SQIVND (reference sequence). CDR3 length equals 16 residues. The CDR3: CASSWLGQGTGTEAFF.

This rearrangement joins TRBV2 to TRBJ2-7; lacking DNA, the TRBD1 call made by TCRdb goes unchecked. The CDR3 covers 14 residues. The V gene's germline CDR1 is SNHLY and CDR2 FYNNEI. The CDR3 region is CASTLAGGKYEQYF. The full variable domain, with the rest looked up from reference TRBV2 and TRBJ2-7, is EPEVTQTPSHQVTQMGQEVILRCVPISNHLYFYWYRQILGQKVEFLVSFYNNEISEKSEIFDDQFSVERPDGSNFTLKIRSTKLEDSAMYFCASTLAGGKYEQYFGPGTRLTVT.

This sequence joins TRBV19 and TRBJ2-2. The CDR3 runs 14 residues. Germline assignment: CDR1 LNHDA and CDR2 SQIVND (reference sequence). CDR3 loop: CASSPNRVTGELFF.

The J gene is TRBJ2-3, the V gene TRBV5-1; the TRBD1 assignment by TCRdb is unverifiable without DNA. Germline V lookup: CDR1 SGHRS, CDR2 YFSETQ. This CDR3 is built from 15 residues. This chain's CDR3 is CASSWTGKFSDTQYF.

J is TRBJ1-2 and V is TRBV6-1; no DNA is available, so the TRBD1 call from TCRdb remains unchecked. Germline CDR1 is MNHNS and CDR2 is SASEGT. CDR3 length: 13 amino acids. CDR3: CASAIGQSYGYTF.

The gene calls are TRBV10-3 and TRBJ2-5. CDR3 length equals 14 residues. Germline assignment: CDR1 ENHRY and CDR2 SYGVKD. The CDR3 sequence: CAISESTGKETQYF.

This chain joins TRBV4-1 and TRBJ1-3; TCRdb selects TRBD1, and the lack of DNA leaves this call unchecked. The CDR3 is 18 amino acids. The germline V gene encodes CDR1 MGHRA and CDR2 YSYEKL. The CDR3 protein is CASSQIPGQGFSGNTIYF.

The chain uses TRBV3-1 and TRBJ2-3. The germline CDR1 and CDR2 sequences are LGHDT and YNNKEL (reference sequence). The CDR3 loop spans 14 amino acids. CDR3 amino acids: CASSQGLATDTQYF.

The V call is TRBV7-8, the J call TRBJ2-4. Germline loops: CDR1 SGHVS, CDR2 FQNEAQ. The CDR3 has 16 residues. CDR3 sequence reads: CASSPHRELAKNIQYF.

The V and J genes are TRBV18 and TRBJ2-5; checking the TCRdb D call of TRBD1 is not possible without DNA. The germline gives CDR1 KGHSH, CDR2 LQKENI. CDR3 length: 16 residues. CDR3 loop: CASSPRSGGSGETQYF.

This chain links TRBV20-1 with TRBJ2-6; as DNA is missing, the TRBD2 call by TCRdb cannot be tested. The germline V gene has CDR1 DFQATT and CDR2 SNEGSKA (reference sequence). The CDR3 is 15 amino acids. The CDR3 sequence: CSASYSPSGANVLTF.

This chain links TRBV25-1 with TRBJ2-2; TCRdb's D call, TRBD1, is unchecked because there is no DNA. This CDR3 has 15 amino acids. Looked up from germline, CDR1 is MGHDK and CDR2 is SYGVNS. CDR3 amino acids: CASSTWDRVSGELFF.

This chain links TRBV20-1 with TRBJ1-1; as DNA is missing, the TRBD1 call by TCRdb cannot be tested. The CDR3 covers 14 residues. Germline V gene lookup returns CDR1 DFQATT and CDR2 SNEGSKA (reference sequence). The CDR3 protein is CSAPGQNMNTEAFF.

This chain joins TRBV20-1 and TRBJ1-5; TCRdb designates TRBD1, a call that cannot be tested without DNA. Germline V gives CDR1 DFQATT, CDR2 SNEGSKA (reference sequence). This CDR3 is 14 amino acids long. Here the CDR3 reads CSAGQGLLNQPQHF.

V and J are TRBV19 and TRBJ1-1; TCRdb lists TRBD1, though no DNA is available to test this call. The CDR3 has 12 residues. Germline CDR1 reads LNHDA; CDR2 reads SQIVND (reference sequence). The CDR3 spells CASSIIRGEAFF.

V and J are TRBV20-1 and TRBJ2-7. This CDR3 spans 15 amino acids. The germline V gene encodes CDR1 DFQATT and CDR2 SNEGSKA (reference sequence). The CDR3 is CSARDAKSLSYEQYF.